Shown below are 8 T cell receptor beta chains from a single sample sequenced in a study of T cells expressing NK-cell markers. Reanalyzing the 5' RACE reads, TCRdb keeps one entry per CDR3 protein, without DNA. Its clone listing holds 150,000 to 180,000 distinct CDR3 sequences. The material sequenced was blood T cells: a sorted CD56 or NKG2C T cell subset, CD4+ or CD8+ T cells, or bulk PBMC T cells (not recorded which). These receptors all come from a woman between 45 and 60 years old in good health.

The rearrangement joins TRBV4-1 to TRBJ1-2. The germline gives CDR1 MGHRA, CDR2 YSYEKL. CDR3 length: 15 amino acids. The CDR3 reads CASSQAATRNYGYTF.

The CDR3 here is CATRETDPGRNSSGANVLTF. This chain joins TRBV15 and TRBJ2-6; TCRdb reports TRBD1, a call that lacks DNA to check it against. The CDR3 loop spans 20 amino acids. Germline V gene sequence: CDR1 LNHNV, CDR2 YYDKDF (reference sequence).

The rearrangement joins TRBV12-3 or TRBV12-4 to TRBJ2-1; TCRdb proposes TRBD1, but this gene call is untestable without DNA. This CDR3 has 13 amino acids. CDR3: CASSGTRDREQFF.

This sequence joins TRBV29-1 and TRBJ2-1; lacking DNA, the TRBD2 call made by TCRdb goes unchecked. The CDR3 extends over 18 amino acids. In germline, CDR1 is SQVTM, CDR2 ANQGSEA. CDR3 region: CSVEDTSLRGFVYNEQFF.

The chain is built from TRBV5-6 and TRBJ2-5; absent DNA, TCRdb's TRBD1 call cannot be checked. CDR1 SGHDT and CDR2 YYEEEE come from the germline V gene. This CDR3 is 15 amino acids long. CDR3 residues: CASTLDRGLQETQYF.

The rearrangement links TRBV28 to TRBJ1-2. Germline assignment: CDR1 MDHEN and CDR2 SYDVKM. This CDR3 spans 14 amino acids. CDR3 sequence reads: CASSLVRVNYGYTF.

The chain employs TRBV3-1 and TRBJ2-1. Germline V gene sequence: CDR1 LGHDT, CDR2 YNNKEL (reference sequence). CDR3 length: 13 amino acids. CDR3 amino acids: CASSQGGPKEQFF.

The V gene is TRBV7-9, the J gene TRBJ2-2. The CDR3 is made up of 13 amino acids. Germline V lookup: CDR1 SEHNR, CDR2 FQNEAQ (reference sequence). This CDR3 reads CASSFSETGELFF.